This TCR beta chain was captured by sequencing in a study of blood T cell repertoires in COVID-19. As for the study in general: The United States, Italy and Spain were the sources of the acute and convalescent COVID-19 samples. Sources were T cells, B-cell-depleted T cells, or PBMCs; the material itself was cDNA or gDNA.

This clone has just a few counts. Per the original methods: Using reference gene primer amplification, nucleated cell counts were estimated. Assay used: immunoSEQ multiplex PCR; TCRdb lists only in-frame clones, some missing. D and trimming were read from the DNA, whereas the V and J calls and clone size are those reported in that table. The sample has 200,000 to 250,000 clones; 85% to 90% are singletons. The CDR3 consists of 16 residues. J was trimmed by 4 bases and V by 2 bases; bases with no gene match: 5. Germline loops: CDR1 SGHRS, CDR2 YFSETQ. This clonotype originated in a woman aged 55-69 years with acute or convalescent COVID-19. The sample taken for sequencing was peripheral blood. V and J are TRBV5-1 and TRBJ2-3; 12 bases line up with TRBD2. CDR3 sequence (DNA): TGCGCCAGCAGCTTACCACTAGCGGGGGGCGCAGATACGCAGTATTTT. Protein: CASSLPLAGGADTQYF.